Presented here are 18 T cell receptor beta chains from one specimen sequenced in a study of T cell repertoires in cytomegalovirus infection. TCRdb recomputed calls from the reads with MiXCR, one row per CDR3 protein. Of approximately 500,000 distinct CDR3 sequences listed, 11% are singletons. The specimen was PBMCs. All receptors derive from a human donor in good health (CMV status not recorded). Some clones in this sample may be carry-over from other donors' samples.

This clonotype was observed at least ten times. The V gene is TRBV12-3 or TRBV12-4, the J gene TRBJ2-3; D gene uncertain. V dropped 0 bases and J dropped 4 bases, with 8 bases sitting between them. The CDR3 totals 14 residues. The CDR3 is CASSLARPSDTQYF. CDR3 DNA sequence: TGTGCCAGCAGTTTAGCGCGTCCGTCAGATACGCAGTATTTT.

This clonotype was counted only a few times. The V and J genes are TRBV11-2 and TRBJ1-6, with D hard to call. V lost 1 base to trimming and J lost 0 bases, with 13 bases between them. In germline, CDR1 is SGHAT, CDR2 FQNNGV. The CDR3 covers 18 residues. The CDR3 sequence is CASSLGRGFRSYNSPLHF. The DNA for the CDR3 is TGTGCCAGCAGCTTAGGTCGGGGATTCCGCTCCTATAATTCACCCCTCCACTTT.

At least ten counts were recorded for this clonotype. The chain recombines TRBV12-3 or TRBV12-4 with TRBJ1-3; TRBD1 might be the D (5 bases). There are 18 residues in the CDR3. The V gene lost 7 bases and the J gene lost 2 bases, with 24 bases spanning the gap. For the CDR3, the DNA is TGTGCCAGCAATGTCCGGGACGGGTATGGAACGACTGGAAACACCATATATTTT. It yields the protein CASNVRDGYGTTGNTIYF.

This clonotype was seen repeatedly, ten times or more. Here the CDR3 DNA reads TGTGCCAGCTCACCACCCAGACTAGCGGGCACAGATACGCAGTATTTT. This gives the protein CASSPPRLAGTDTQYF. The chain joins TRBV18 to TRBJ2-3; 9 positions match TRBD2. The germline V gene encodes CDR1 KGHSH and CDR2 LQKENI. After removal of 0 bases from V and 1 base from J, the junction contained 2 bases not matched to a gene. The CDR3 covers 16 residues.

This clonotype was seen at least ten times. A much larger clone lies a single base off, so this may be a read error. This sequence joins TRBV9 and TRBJ1-1; D remains unclear. This CDR3 contains 13 residues. Germline V gene data show CDR1 as SGDLS and CDR2 as YYNGEE. V lost 0 bases and J 1 base, leaving 4 bases between the germline ends. DNA of the CDR3: TGTGCCAGCAGCGTAGGGCCGAACACTGAAGCTTTCTTT. The encoded protein is CASSVGPNTEAFF.

The table lists this clonotype with a few counts. The V gene is TRBV27, the J gene TRBJ2-7; D is possibly TRBD1 or TRBD2 (6 bases each). Germline-derived CDR1 and CDR2 are MNHEY and SMNVEV (reference sequence). V lost 5 bases and J 3 bases, leaving 17 bases between the germline ends. CDR3 length equals 15 residues. The CDR3 loop reads CASSRTEGGRYEQYF. CDR3 DNA sequence: TGTGCCAGCAGTCGTACCGAGGGGGGTCGCTACGAGCAGTACTTC.

This clonotype was recorded a few times. V is TRBV19 and J is TRBJ1-5; D remains unclear. Germline CDR1 and CDR2: LNHDA and SQIVND (reference sequence). This CDR3 is built from 13 residues. The V end was cut by 3 bases, the J end by 5 bases, with 8 bases between. The CDR3 here is CASSIERYQPQHF. CDR3 DNA sequence: TGTGCCAGTAGTATTGAACGGTATCAGCCCCAGCATTTT. Combining the CDR3 with reference TRBV19 and TRBJ1-5 gives the whole variable domain DGGITQSPKYLFRKEGQNVTLSCEQNLNHDAMYWYRQDPGQGLRLIYYSQIVNDFQKGDIAEGYSVSREKKESFPLTVTSAQKNPTAFYLCASSIERYQPQHFGDGTRLSIL.

In regard to this clonotype: A much larger clone lies one base from this, so it may be a read error. This rearrangement joins TRBV25-1 to TRBJ2-7; D is undetermined. In germline, CDR1 is MGHDK, CDR2 SYGVNS. This CDR3 has 14 residues. The CDR3, as DNA: TGTGCCAGCAGTGGACCTCATGAGACCTACGAGCAGCACTTC. Its translation is CASSGPHETYEQHF.

This clonotype has a count of ten or more. The chain carries TRBV12-3 or TRBV12-4 and TRBJ1-5; no definite D call. V was shortened by 6 bases and J by 5 bases, with 20 bases between the two germline ends. The CDR3 spans 16 residues. CDR3 loop: CASSFKTGLPHQPQHF. The CDR3 DNA is TGTGCCAGCAGCTTTAAAACCGGACTCCCTCATCAGCCCCAGCATTTT.

The sample holds many counts of this clonotype. The CDR3 nucleotides are TGTGCCAGTAAAAGGGTCTCTGGAAACACCATATATTTT. This codes for CASKRVSGNTIYF. The chain is built from TRBV12-3 or TRBV12-4 and TRBJ1-3; unclear D gene. The CDR3 runs 13 residues. Trimming cost V 9 bases and J 0 bases, with 9 bases left between them.

V and J are TRBV5-1 and TRBJ1-6; D gene uncertain. This CDR3 has 16 amino acids. Germline CDR1 and CDR2: SGHRS and YFSETQ. The V gene lost 0 bases and the J gene lost 10 bases, with 17 bases spanning the gap. DNA of the CDR3: TGCGCCAGCAGCTTGGTCGGTGCAGGTTATGGCTCACCCCTCCACTTT. Its translation: CASSLVGAGYGSPLHF. Full variable domain (rest looked up from reference TRBV5-1 and TRBJ1-6): KAGVTQTPRYLIKTRGQQVTLSCSPISGHRSVSWYQQTPGQGLQFLFEYFSETQRNKGNFPGRFSGRQFSNSRSEMNVSTLELGDSALYLCASSLVGAGYGSPLHFGNGTRLTVT.

This clonotype was seen repeatedly, ten times or more. The V call is TRBV3-1, the J call TRBJ1-2, with TRBD1 as a possible D gene (6 bases). Germline V gives CDR1 LGHDT, CDR2 YNNKEL (reference sequence). CDR3 length: 13 residues. Trimming removed 1 base at V and 8 bases at J, with 11 bases between. The CDR3 loop is CASSQAGGEGYTF. The CDR3 DNA sequence: TGTGCCAGCAGCCAAGCGGGGGGCGAGGGCTACACCTTC.

This clonotype was seen many times. CDR3 coding DNA: TGCAGTGCTAGACAGGGCGGGGGCTATGGCTACACCTTC. Encoded protein: CSARQGGGYGYTF. The V call is TRBV20-1, the J call TRBJ1-2, with TRBD1 as a possible D gene (5 bases). The CDR3 consists of 13 residues. In germline, CDR1 is DFQATT, CDR2 SNEGSKA (reference sequence). Trimming removed 2 bases from V and 4 bases from J, with 11 bases in between.

With regard to this clonotype: It is likely a read error, because the conserved phenylalanine at the end of the CDR3 is missing. The chain combines TRBV7-4 with TRBJ1-5; perhaps TRBD1 as D (5 bases). There are 15 residues in the CDR3. Trimming cost V 1 base and J 2 bases, with 9 bases left between them. Germline V gives CDR1 SGHVT, CDR2 SQSDAQ. The CDR3 reads CASSLVGHGNQPQHY. For the CDR3, the DNA is TGTGCCAGCAGCTTAGTCGGACACGGCAATCAGCCCCAGCATTAT.

Of note for this clonotype: This could be a read error, since a much larger clone is one nucleotide away. The chain is built from TRBV19 and TRBJ2-1; D unclear. CDR3 length equals 13 residues. The V end was cut by 5 bases, the J end by 8 bases, with 13 bases between. Germline V gene data show CDR1 as LNHDA and CDR2 as SQIVND (reference sequence). CDR3 residues: CASSPPVVHEQFF. The CDR3 bases are TGTGCCAGTAGTCCCCCGGTCGTACATGAGCAGTTCTTC.

This clonotype was found many times. This chain joins TRBV5-6 and TRBJ2-1; D not resolved. The V end was cut by 3 bases, the J end by 4 bases, with 5 bases between. The germline CDR1 and CDR2 sequences are SGHDT and YYEEEE. This CDR3 comprises 12 residues. Here the CDR3 DNA reads TGTGCCAGCAGCTGGGATTACAATGAGCAGTTCTTC. Residues: CASSWDYNEQFF.

The sample holds many counts of this clonotype. The chain combines TRBV12-3 or TRBV12-4 with TRBJ1-6; TRBD1 is a possible D gene (5 bases). Trimming cost V 1 base and J 10 bases, with 14 bases left between them. The CDR3 sequence is 15 residues long. The CDR3 sequence: CASSLDAGRYSPLHF. For the CDR3, the DNA is TGTGCCAGCAGTTTAGATGCGGGACGATACTCACCCCTCCACTTT.

This clonotype was observed many times. The chain is built from TRBV25-1 and TRBJ1-6; the match to TRBD1 covers 7 bases. The V segment lost 6 bases and the J segment 7 bases; nucleotides outside the gene matches: 9. Per germline, CDR1 MGHDK and CDR2 SYGVNS. The CDR3 has 15 amino acids. This CDR3 reads CASSNTGAENSPLHF. CDR3 coding DNA: TGTGCCAGCAGCAATACAGGGGCCGAGAATTCACCCCTCCACTTT.